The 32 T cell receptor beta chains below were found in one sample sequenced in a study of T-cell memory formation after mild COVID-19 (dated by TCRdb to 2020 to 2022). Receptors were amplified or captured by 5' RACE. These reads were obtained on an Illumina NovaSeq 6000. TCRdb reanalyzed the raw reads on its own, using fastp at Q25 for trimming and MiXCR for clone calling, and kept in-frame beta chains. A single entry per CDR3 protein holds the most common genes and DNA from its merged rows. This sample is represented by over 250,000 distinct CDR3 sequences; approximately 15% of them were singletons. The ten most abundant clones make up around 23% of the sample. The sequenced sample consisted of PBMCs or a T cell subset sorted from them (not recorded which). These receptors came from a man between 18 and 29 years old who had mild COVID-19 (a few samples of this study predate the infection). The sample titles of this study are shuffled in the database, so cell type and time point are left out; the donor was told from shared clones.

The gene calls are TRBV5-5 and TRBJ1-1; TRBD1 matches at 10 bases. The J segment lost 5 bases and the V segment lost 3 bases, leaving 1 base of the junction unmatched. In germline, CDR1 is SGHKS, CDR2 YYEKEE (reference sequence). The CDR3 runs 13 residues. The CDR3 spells CASSWDRGTEAFF. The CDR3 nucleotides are TGTGCCAGCAGCTGGGACAGGGGAACTGAAGCTTTCTTT.

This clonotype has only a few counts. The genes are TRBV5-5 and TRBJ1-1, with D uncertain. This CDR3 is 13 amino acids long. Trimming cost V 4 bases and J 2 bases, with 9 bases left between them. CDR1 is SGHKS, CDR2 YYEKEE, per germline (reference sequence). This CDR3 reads CASSEGYNTEAFF. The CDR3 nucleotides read TGTGCCAGCAGCGAAGGATATAACACTGAAGCTTTCTTT.

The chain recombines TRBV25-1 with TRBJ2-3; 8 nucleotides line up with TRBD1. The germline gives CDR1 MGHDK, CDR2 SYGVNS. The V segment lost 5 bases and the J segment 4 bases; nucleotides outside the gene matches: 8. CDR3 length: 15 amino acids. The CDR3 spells CASSNVQGAADTQYF. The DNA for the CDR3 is TGTGCCAGCAGTAACGTCCAGGGGGCGGCAGATACGCAGTATTTT.

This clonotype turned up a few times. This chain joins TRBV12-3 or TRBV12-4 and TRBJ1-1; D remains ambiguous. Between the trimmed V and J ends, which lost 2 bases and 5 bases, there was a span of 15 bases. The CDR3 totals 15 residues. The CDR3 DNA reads TGTGCCAGCAGTTTACAGTCCGGGCTTCGGACTGAAGCTTTCTTT. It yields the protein CASSLQSGLRTEAFF.

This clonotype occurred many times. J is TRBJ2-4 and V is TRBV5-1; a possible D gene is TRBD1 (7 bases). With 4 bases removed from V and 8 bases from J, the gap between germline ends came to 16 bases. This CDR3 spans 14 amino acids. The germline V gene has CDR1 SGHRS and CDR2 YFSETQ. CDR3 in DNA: TGCGCCAGCAGCGGGGGGACAGAAGGAGACATTCAGTACTTC. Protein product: CASSGGTEGDIQYF.

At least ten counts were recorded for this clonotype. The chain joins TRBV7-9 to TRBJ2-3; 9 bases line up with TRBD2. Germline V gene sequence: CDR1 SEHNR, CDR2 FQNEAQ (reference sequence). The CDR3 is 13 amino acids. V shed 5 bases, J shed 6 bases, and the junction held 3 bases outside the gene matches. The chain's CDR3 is CASSSAGGDTQYF. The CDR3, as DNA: TGTGCCAGCAGCAGCGCGGGGGGGGATACGCAGTATTTT.

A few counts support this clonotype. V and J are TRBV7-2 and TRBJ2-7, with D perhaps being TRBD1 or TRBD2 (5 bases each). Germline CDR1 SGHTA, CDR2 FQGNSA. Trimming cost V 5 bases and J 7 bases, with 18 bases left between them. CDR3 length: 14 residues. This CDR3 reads CASSPPSGTGEQYF. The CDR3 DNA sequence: TGTGCCAGCAGCCCACCTTCCGGGACGGGGGAGCAGTACTTC.

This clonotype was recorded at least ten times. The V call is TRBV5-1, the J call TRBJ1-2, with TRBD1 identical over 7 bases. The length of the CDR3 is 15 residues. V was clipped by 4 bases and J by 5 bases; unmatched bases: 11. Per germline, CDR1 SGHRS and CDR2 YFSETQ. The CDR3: CASSPDGTESYGYTF. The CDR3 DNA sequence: TGCGCCAGCAGCCCGGACGGGACAGAGTCGTATGGCTACACCTTC.

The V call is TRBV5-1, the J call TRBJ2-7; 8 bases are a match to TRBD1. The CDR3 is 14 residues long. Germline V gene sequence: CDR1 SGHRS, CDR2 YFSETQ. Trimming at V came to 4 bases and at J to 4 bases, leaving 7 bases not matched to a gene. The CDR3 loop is CASSRRTGRYEQYF. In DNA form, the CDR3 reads TGCGCCAGCAGCAGAAGGACAGGGCGGTACGAGCAGTACTTC.

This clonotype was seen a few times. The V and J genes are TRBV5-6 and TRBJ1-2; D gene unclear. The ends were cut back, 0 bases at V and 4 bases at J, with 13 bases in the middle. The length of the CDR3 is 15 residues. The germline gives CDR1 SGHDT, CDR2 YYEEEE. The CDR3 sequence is CASSLGDEGGYGYTF. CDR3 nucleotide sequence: TGTGCCAGCAGCTTGGGGGATGAGGGTGGCTATGGCTACACCTTC.

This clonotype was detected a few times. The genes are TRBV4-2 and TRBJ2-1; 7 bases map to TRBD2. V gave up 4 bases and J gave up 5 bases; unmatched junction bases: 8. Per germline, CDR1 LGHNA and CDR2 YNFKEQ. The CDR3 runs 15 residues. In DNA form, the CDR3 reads TGTGCCAGCAGCCCTCTACGGGGGGATCACAATGAGCAGTTCTTC. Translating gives CASSPLRGDHNEQFF.

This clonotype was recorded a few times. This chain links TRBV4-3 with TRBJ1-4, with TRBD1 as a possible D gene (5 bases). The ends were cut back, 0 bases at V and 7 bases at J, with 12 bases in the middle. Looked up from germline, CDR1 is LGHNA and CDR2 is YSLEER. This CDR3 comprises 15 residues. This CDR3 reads CASSQESWGGEKLFF. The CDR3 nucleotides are TGCGCCAGCAGCCAAGAATCTTGGGGGGGTGAAAAACTGTTTTTT.

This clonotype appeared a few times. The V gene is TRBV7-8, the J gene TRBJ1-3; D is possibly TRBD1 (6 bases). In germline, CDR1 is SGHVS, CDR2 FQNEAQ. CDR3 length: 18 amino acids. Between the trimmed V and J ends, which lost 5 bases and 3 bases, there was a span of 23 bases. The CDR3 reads CASSLIQGGGISGNTIYF. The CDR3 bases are TGTGCCAGCAGCCTAATCCAGGGAGGGGGTATAAGTGGAAACACCATATATTTT. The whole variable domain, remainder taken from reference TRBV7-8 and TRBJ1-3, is GAGVSQSPRYKVAKRGQDVALRCDPISGHVSLFWYQQALGQGPEFLTYFQNEAQLDKSGLPSDRFFAERPEGSVSTLKIQRTQQEDSAVYLCASSLIQGGGISGNTIYFGEGSWLTVV.

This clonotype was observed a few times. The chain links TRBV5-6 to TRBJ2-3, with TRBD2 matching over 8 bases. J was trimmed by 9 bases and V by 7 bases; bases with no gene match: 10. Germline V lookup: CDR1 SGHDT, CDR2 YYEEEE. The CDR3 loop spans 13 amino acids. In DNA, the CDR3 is TGTGCCAGCGTACCAGCGGGGGCCCGGACGCAGTATTTT. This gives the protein CASVPAGARTQYF.

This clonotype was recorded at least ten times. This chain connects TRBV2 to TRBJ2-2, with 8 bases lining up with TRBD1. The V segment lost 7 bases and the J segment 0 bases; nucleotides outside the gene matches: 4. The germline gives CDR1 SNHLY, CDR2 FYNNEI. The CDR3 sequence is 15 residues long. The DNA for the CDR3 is TGTGCCAGCATCTCAGGGGGCGCGAACACCGGGGAGCTGTTTTTT. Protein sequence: CASISGGANTGELFF.

The CDR3 loop is CACDPLERETQYF. CDR3 coding DNA: TGTGCCTGCGACCCTCTTGAGAGAGAGACCCAGTACTTC. J is TRBJ2-5 and V is TRBV7-9; D remains unclear. The CDR3 loop spans 13 amino acids. The germline V gene encodes CDR1 SEHNR and CDR2 FQNEAQ (reference sequence). The germline V and J ends were trimmed by 11 bases and 4 bases, with 17 bases remaining between them.

The CDR3 sequence: CASSSADRGPTEAFF. Written as DNA, the CDR3 is TGCGCCAGCAGCTCAGCGGACCGGGGCCCCACTGAAGCTTTCTTT. The chain joins TRBV5-1 to TRBJ1-1; perhaps TRBD1 as D (5 bases). CDR3 length: 15 residues. Trimming left V 3 bases short and J 4 bases short, with 16 bases between. Germline V gene data show CDR1 as SGHRS and CDR2 as YFSETQ.

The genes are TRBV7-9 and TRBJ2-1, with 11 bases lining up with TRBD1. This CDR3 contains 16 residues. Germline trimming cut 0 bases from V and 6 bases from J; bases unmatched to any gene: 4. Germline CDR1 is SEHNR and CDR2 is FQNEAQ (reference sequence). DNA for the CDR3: TGTGCCAGCAGCTTAGCGAGGGGGACAGGGGGCAATGAGCAGTTCTTC. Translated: CASSLARGTGGNEQFF.

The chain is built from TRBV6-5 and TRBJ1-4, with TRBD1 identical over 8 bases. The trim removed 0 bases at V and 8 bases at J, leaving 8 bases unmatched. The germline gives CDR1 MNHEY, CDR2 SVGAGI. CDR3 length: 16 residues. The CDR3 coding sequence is TGTGCCAGCAGTTACTCCGCCGGGACAGGTGGCGAAAAACTGTTTTTT. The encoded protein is CASSYSAGTGGEKLFF.

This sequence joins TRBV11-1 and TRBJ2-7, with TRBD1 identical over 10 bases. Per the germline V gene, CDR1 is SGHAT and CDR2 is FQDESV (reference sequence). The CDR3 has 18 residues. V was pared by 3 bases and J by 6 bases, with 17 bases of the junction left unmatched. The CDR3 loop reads CASSFRLPIRQGAVEQYV. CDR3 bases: TGTGCCAGCAGCTTCAGACTCCCCATACGACAGGGGGCGGTCGAGCAGTACGTC.

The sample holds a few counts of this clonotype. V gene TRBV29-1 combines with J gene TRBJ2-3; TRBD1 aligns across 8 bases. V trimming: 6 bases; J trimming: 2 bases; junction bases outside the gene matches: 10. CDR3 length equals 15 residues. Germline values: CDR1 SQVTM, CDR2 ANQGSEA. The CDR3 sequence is CSVSGQEISTDTQYF. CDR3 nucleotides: TGCAGCGTCTCGGGACAGGAGATTTCCACAGATACGCAGTATTTT.

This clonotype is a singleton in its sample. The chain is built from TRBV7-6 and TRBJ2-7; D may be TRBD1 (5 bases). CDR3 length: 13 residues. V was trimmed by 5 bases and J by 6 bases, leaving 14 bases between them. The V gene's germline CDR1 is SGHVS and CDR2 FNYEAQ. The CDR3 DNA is TGTGCCAGCAGCGCGGCAGGCCAGGGCGAGCAGTACTTC. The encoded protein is CASSAAGQGEQYF.

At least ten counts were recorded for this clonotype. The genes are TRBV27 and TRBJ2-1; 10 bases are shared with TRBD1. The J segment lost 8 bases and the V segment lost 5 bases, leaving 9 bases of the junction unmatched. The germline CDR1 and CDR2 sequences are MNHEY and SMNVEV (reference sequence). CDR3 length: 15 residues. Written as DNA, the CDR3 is TGTGCCAGCAGTGCCCCGAGACAGGGGGCCTATGAGCAGTTCTTC. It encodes CASSAPRQGAYEQFF.

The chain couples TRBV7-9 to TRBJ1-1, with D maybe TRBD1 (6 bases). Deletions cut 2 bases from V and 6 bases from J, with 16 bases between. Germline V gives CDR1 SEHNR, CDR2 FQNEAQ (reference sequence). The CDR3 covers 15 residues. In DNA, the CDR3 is TGTGCCAGCAGCTTACCTACAGGGTTAAGTGCTGAAGCTTTCTTT. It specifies CASSLPTGLSAEAFF.

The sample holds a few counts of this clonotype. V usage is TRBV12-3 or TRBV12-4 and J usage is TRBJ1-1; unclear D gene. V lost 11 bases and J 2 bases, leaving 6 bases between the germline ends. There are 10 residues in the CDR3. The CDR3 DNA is TGTGCCTCACTTAACACTGAAGCTTTCTTT. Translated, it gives CASLNTEAFF.

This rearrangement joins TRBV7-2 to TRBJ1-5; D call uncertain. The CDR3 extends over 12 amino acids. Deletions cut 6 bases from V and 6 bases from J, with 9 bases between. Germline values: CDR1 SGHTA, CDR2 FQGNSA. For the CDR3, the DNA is TGTGCCAGCAGTGAACAATTTCAGCCCCAGCATTTT. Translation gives CASSEQFQPQHF.

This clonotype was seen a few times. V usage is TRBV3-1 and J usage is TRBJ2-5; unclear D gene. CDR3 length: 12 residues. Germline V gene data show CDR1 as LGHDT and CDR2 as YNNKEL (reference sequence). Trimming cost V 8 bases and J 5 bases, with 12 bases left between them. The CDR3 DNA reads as TGTGCCAGCGGCCGGGTATCCGAGACCCAGTACTTC. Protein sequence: CASGRVSETQYF.

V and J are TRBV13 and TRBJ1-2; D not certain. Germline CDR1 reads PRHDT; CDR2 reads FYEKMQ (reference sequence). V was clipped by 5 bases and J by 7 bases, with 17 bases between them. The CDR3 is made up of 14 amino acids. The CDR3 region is CASSHLDKVSGYTF. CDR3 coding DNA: TGTGCCAGCAGCCACCTAGACAAGGTGTCTGGCTACACCTTC.

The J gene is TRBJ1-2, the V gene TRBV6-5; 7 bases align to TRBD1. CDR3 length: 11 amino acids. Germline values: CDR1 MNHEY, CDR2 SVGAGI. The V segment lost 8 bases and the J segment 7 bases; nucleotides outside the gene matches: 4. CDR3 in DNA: TGTGCCAGCCGACAGGGTCTTGGCTACACCTTC. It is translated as CASRQGLGYTF.

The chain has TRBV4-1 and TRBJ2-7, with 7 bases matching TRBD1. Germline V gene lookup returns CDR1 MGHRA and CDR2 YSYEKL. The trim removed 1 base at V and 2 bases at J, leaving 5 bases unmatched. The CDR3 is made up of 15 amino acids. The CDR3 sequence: CASSQVPDRAYEQYF. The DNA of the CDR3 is TGCGCCAGCAGCCAAGTCCCTGACAGGGCCTACGAGCAGTACTTC.

The CDR3 spells CASSQSGGSTDTQYF. DNA for the CDR3: TGTGCCAGCAGTCAAAGCGGGGGGAGCACAGATACGCAGTATTTT. This chain links TRBV7-9 with TRBJ2-3, with 9 bases fitting TRBD2. V was pared by 6 bases and J by 0 bases, with 4 bases of the junction left unmatched. In germline, CDR1 is SEHNR, CDR2 FQNEAQ (reference sequence). The CDR3 sequence is 15 residues long.

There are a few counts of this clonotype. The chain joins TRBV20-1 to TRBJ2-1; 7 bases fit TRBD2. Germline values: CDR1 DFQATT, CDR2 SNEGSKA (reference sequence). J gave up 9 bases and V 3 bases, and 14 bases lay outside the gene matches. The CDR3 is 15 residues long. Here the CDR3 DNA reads TGCAGTGCTAGTCGCGAACTAGCGTTTTCCGTTGAGCAGTTCTTC. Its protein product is CSASRELAFSVEQFF.